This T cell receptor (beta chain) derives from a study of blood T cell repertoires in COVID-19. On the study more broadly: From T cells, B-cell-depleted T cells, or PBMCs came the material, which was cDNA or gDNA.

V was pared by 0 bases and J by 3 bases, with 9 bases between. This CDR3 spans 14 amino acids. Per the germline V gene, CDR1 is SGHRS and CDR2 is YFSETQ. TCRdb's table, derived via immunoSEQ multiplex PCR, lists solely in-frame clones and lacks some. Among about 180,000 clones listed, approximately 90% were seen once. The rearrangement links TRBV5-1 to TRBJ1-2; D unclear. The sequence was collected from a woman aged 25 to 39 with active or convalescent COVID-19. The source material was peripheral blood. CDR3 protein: CASSLARADYGYTF. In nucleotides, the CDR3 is TGCGCCAGCAGCTTGGCTCGCGCCGACTATGGCTACACCTTC.